This T cell receptor beta chain comes out of a study of T cell repertoires in cytomegalovirus infection. Study details: TCR beta signatures that were public indicated CMV infection and matching HLA type. Whole-study findings and limits: Within the response measured ex vivo, HLA-C-restricted CMV-specific TCR beta clonotypes were dominant. Identification of carriers of CMV plus the relevant HLA was achieved through cumulative public TCR beta family frequency.

The CDR3 covers 14 residues. Germline CDR1 is DFQATT and CDR2 is SNEGSKA (reference sequence). Trimming took 5 bases from V and 3 from J; bases not matched to a gene: 7. In TCRdb, the reads were re-called with MiXCR into one record per CDR3 protein. The table records about 260,000 distinct CDR3 sequences, roughly an eighth of them present only once. This clonotype appeared a few times. The antigen is undetermined. Sequencing was done on a sample of PBMCs. This clonotype was obtained from a human donor in good health (CMV status not recorded). Some clones in this sample may be carry-over from other donors' samples. This chain joins TRBV20-1 and TRBJ2-3; 8 nucleotides match TRBD2. CDR3 sequence (DNA): TGCAGTGCTCCTAAGCGGGAGAGGACAGATACGCAGTATTTT. This translates into CSAPKRERTDTQYF.